This TCR beta chain was observed in a study of blood T cell repertoires in COVID-19. Some clones are missing from TCRdb's copy, which holds only in-frame ones; the method was immunoSEQ multiplex PCR. Among just under 80,000 clones listed, roughly 80% were seen once. There are 17 residues in the CDR3. CDR1 is SEHNR and CDR2 is FQNEAQ in the germline V gene (reference sequence). J lost 3 bases, V lost 5 bases, and 6 bases had no gene match. The clonotype was recovered from a woman in her seventies with acute or convalescent COVID-19. Material: peripheral blood. J is TRBJ2-1 and V is TRBV7-9, with 14 bases lining up with TRBD2. DNA for the CDR3: TGTGCCAGCAGCGCCGGGACTAGCGGGAGTGGCTACAATGAGCAGTTCTTC. It is translated as CASSAGTSGSGYNEQFF.